This TCR beta chain is from a study of shared T cell receptors in the human thymus. Germline V lookup: CDR1 LGHNT, CDR2 FRNRAP. The V end lost 1 base, the J end lost 4 bases, and 18 bases lay between the germline ends. The CDR3 has 17 amino acids. Here immunoSEQ multiplex PCR was the method, and the copy in TCRdb shows in-frame clones only, minus some. The repertoire holds some 700,000 clones, with roughly 90% as singletons. These same records also appear under a second study, on human thymus T cells.

Input material: thymocytes. This rearrangement joins TRBV12-5 to TRBJ2-3; a weak D match, TRBD2 (6 bases). The sequence was obtained from a boy under three years old with a congenital heart defect. CDR3 loop: CASGLEGRMWSPDTQYF. The CDR3 DNA reads TGTGCTAGTGGTTTGGAGGGGAGGATGTGGAGCCCAGATACGCAGTATTTT.